Below are 31 T cell receptor beta chains sequenced from a single sample in a study of blood T cell repertoires in COVID-19. Repertoires were generated with immunoSEQ multiplex PCR, while TCRdb's copy carries only in-frame clones and drops some. The sample carries 100,000 or so clones, 70% to 90% recorded once. Sample: peripheral blood. These receptors were taken from a human donor in a cohort sampled during active COVID-19.

J is TRBJ2-7 and V is TRBV19, with TRBD1 matching 10 bases. Germline assignment: CDR1 LNHDA and CDR2 SQIVND (reference sequence). V lost 4 bases, J lost 0 bases, and 6 bases stayed unmatched. This CDR3 is 16 amino acids long. CDR3 nucleotide sequence: TGTGCCAGTAGTACCAGACAGGGGGCAACCTCCTACGAGCAGTACTTC. This translates into CASSTRQGATSYEQYF. Variable domain in full (rest from reference TRBV19 and TRBJ2-7): DGGITQSPKYLFRKEGQNVTLSCEQNLNHDAMYWYRQDPGQGLRLIYYSQIVNDFQKGDIAEGYSVSREKKESFPLTVTSAQKNPTAFYLCASSTRQGATSYEQYFGPGTRLTVT.

This clone appeared once. This sequence joins TRBV10-2 and TRBJ2-3, with 12 positions matching TRBD2. V trimming: 9 bases; J trimming: 2 bases; junction bases outside the gene matches: 3. This CDR3 region has 14 residues. The germline CDR1 and CDR2 sequences are WSHSY and SAAADI. The CDR3 DNA sequence: TGCGCCAGTCGGACTAGCGGGAACACAGATACGCAGTATTTT. Amino acids: CASRTSGNTDTQYF.

V gene TRBV18 combines with J gene TRBJ2-5; D not certain. V gave up 6 bases and J gave up 5 bases, with 13 bases separating them. The CDR3 sequence is 13 residues long. Germline V lookup: CDR1 KGHSH, CDR2 LQKENI. The CDR3 loop reads CASSRGFGETQYF. CDR3 DNA sequence: TGTGCCAGCTCGCGCGGATTTGGGGAGACCCAGTACTTC.

As regards this clone: The same CDR3 is also encoded by other DNA sequences in this sample. The V gene is TRBV6-5, the J gene TRBJ2-7; 10 nucleotides align to TRBD1. Germline V gene sequence: CDR1 MNHEY, CDR2 SVGAGI. The CDR3 contains 14 residues. V gave up 2 bases and J gave up 3 bases; unmatched junction bases: 1. The CDR3 reads CASSYRDRGYEQYF. In DNA form, the CDR3 reads TGTGCCAGCAGTTACCGGGACAGGGGCTACGAGCAGTACTTC.

The rearrangement uses TRBV5-4 and TRBJ1-2, with D possibly TRBD1 on 6 matching bases. Trimming took 2 bases from V and 6 from J, leaving 8 bases between them. Germline CDR1 SGHNT, CDR2 YYREEE (reference sequence). The CDR3 has 12 amino acids. The DNA for the CDR3 is TGTGCCAGCAGCTTAGCAGGGGATGGCTACACCTTC. It specifies CASSLAGDGYTF.

This clone was detected only once. The DNA of the CDR3 is TGTGCCAGCAGGCTTCAGGGGCTAGGTGGGGGCTACACCTTC. Amino acids: CASRLQGLGGGYTF. J is TRBJ1-2 and V is TRBV27; D may be TRBD1 (6 bases). The CDR3 is 14 amino acids. The V end lost 6 bases, the J end lost 8 bases, and 19 bases lay between the germline ends. CDR1 and CDR2 (germline): MNHEY, SMNVEV (reference sequence).

V gene TRBV5-4 combines with J gene TRBJ2-5; a possible D gene is TRBD1 (6 bases). The V end was cut by 4 bases, the J end by 7 bases, with 17 bases between. The CDR3 runs to 14 residues. The germline CDR1 and CDR2 sequences are SGHNT and YYREEE (reference sequence). The chain's CDR3 is CASSKAGQPGTQYF. In DNA form, the CDR3 reads TGTGCCAGCAGCAAGGCCGGACAGCCAGGGACCCAGTACTTC.

The chain links TRBV24-1 to TRBJ2-1, with 8 bases aligning to TRBD1. The trim removed 3 bases at V and 10 bases at J, leaving 7 bases unmatched. Germline CDR1 reads KGHDR; CDR2 reads SFDVKD. The CDR3 extends over 14 amino acids. DNA of the CDR3: TGTGCCACCAGTGATACCAGGGGGCAGGAGGAGCAGTTCTTC. This sequence encodes CATSDTRGQEEQFF.

This rearrangement joins TRBV10-3 to TRBJ2-6; D unresolved. The CDR3 consists of 15 residues. The germline gives CDR1 ENHRY, CDR2 SYGVKD. V lost 3 bases and J lost 0, with 6 bases in between. CDR3 DNA: TGTGCCATCAGTGACAGTTACTCTGGGGCCAACGTCCTGACTTTC. It codes for CAISDSYSGANVLTF.

This chain joins TRBV11-2 and TRBJ2-1, with D perhaps TRBD2 (7 bases). This CDR3 region has 13 residues. Between the trimmed V and J ends, which lost 6 bases and 6 bases, there was a span of 12 bases. Germline-derived CDR1 and CDR2 are SGHAT and FQNNGV. CDR3 bases: TGTGCCAGCAGACTAGGGGGGGGCAATGAGCAGTTCTTC. Translating it yields CASRLGGGNEQFF.

This clone was recorded only once. The V gene is TRBV7-6, the J gene TRBJ2-2; weak D call: TRBD2 (6 bases). The CDR3 runs to 15 residues. Germline values: CDR1 SGHVS, CDR2 FNYEAQ. The V gene lost 4 bases and the J gene lost 4 bases, with 13 bases spanning the gap. CDR3 in DNA: TGTGCCAGCAGCTCGCTAGCGAGCGGCACCGGGGAGCTGTTTTTT. Translation gives CASSSLASGTGELFF.

The chain employs TRBV19 and TRBJ1-2; a possible D gene is TRBD1 (6 bases). The length of the CDR3 is 14 residues. Trimming pared 10 bases from V and 4 bases from J, leaving 19 bases between. Germline CDR1 is LNHDA and CDR2 is SQIVND (reference sequence). CDR3: CATAGQHGTYGYTF. The CDR3 DNA reads as TGTGCCACCGCAGGACAGCACGGTACCTATGGCTACACCTTC.

The V call is TRBV14, the J call TRBJ1-6, with TRBD1 identical over 9 bases. CDR3 length: 14 amino acids. Per germline, CDR1 SGHDN and CDR2 FVKESK. Trimming cost V 1 base and J 9 bases; bases outside gene matches: 1. DNA for the CDR3: TGTGCCAGCAGCCAAGGGACAGGGGTTTCACCCCTCCACTTT. This sequence encodes CASSQGTGVSPLHF.

The chain recombines TRBV6-5 with TRBJ2-2, with D perhaps matching TRBD2 (6 bases). Between the trimmed V and J ends, which lost 6 bases and 1 base, there was a span of 12 bases. Germline CDR1 MNHEY, CDR2 SVGAGI. The CDR3 length is 15 residues. The CDR3 spells CASSISGMNTGELFF. In DNA form, the CDR3 reads TGTGCCAGCAGCATTAGCGGAATGAACACCGGGGAGCTGTTTTTT.

The genes are TRBV7-2 and TRBJ2-3; a weak D match, TRBD2 (6 bases). Trimming left V 6 bases short and J 1 base short, with 8 bases between. CDR1 SGHTA and CDR2 FQGNSA come from the germline V gene. This CDR3 contains 13 residues. CDR3 in amino acids: CASRTGGTDTQYF. The CDR3 nucleotides are TGTGCCAGCAGGACGGGGGGCACAGATACGCAGTATTTT.

This clone is a singleton in its sample. The J gene is TRBJ2-5, the V gene TRBV7-2, with unresolved D. The ends were cut back, 5 bases at V and 2 bases at J, with 3 bases in the middle. Per the germline V gene, CDR1 is SGHTA and CDR2 is FQGNSA. CDR3 size: 11 residues. CDR3: CASSQQETQYF. DNA for the CDR3: TGTGCCAGCAGCCAGCAAGAGACCCAGTACTTC.

The chain joins TRBV4-3 to TRBJ1-4, with 7 bases fitting TRBD1. From germline, CDR1 is LGHNA and CDR2 YSLEER. This CDR3 is 14 amino acids long. V shed 5 bases and J 6 bases; nucleotides not matched to a gene: 6. The CDR3 protein is CASSVTGLDEKLFF. For the CDR3, the DNA is TGCGCCAGCAGCGTGACAGGGCTGGATGAAAAACTGTTTTTT.

Only a few counts were recorded for this clone. The rearrangement uses TRBV19 and TRBJ1-2, with D unclear. CDR3 length: 13 residues. V gave up 3 bases and J gave up 5 bases, with 10 bases separating them. CDR1 LNHDA and CDR2 SQIVND come from the germline V gene (reference sequence). The CDR3 bases are TGTGCCAGTAGTATCGGCGCAGGATATGGCTACACCTTC. It yields the protein CASSIGAGYGYTF. The full variable domain, with the rest looked up from reference TRBV19 and TRBJ1-2, is DGGITQSPKYLFRKEGQNVTLSCEQNLNHDAMYWYRQDPGQGLRLIYYSQIVNDFQKGDIAEGYSVSREKKESFPLTVTSAQKNPTAFYLCASSIGAGYGYTFGSGTRLTVV.

The chain recombines TRBV27 with TRBJ1-2; the D is unclear. With 3 bases removed from V and 7 bases from J, the gap between germline ends came to 12 bases. The length of the CDR3 is 13 residues. CDR1 MNHEY and CDR2 SMNVEV come from the germline V gene (reference sequence). The CDR3 loop is CASSFYAGSGYTF. CDR3 in DNA: TGTGCCAGCAGTTTTTACGCGGGTAGTGGCTACACCTTC.

V usage is TRBV7-9 and J usage is TRBJ2-3; TRBD2 matches at 9 bases. The length of the CDR3 is 15 residues. CDR1 is SEHNR and CDR2 is FQNEAQ in the germline V gene (reference sequence). J gave up 5 bases and V 5 bases, and 8 bases lay outside the gene matches. The CDR3 DNA reads as TGTGCCAGCAGCCCCGGCGGGAGGGCCCTAGATACGCAGTATTTT. Translation gives CASSPGGRALDTQYF.

The CDR3 is CSVEFAGIGNTIYF. The DNA for the CDR3 is TGCAGCGTTGAATTTGCAGGGATAGGAAACACCATATATTTT. The genes are TRBV29-1 and TRBJ1-3; possible D gene TRBD1, 5 bases. The CDR3 is 14 residues long. Germline V lookup: CDR1 SQVTM, CDR2 ANQGSEA. Trimming removed 2 bases at V and 4 bases at J, with 12 bases between. The complete variable domain, with remaining parts taken from reference TRBV29-1 and TRBJ1-3, reads SAVISQKPSRDICQRGTSLTIQCQVDSQVTMMFWYRQQPGQSLTLIATANQGSEATYESGFVIDKFPISRPNLTFSTLTVSNMSPEDSSIYLCSVEFAGIGNTIYFGEGSWLTVV.

CDR3 loop: CASRPLTVLTPNEQYF. DNA for the CDR3: TGTGCCAGCAGACCACTGACAGTCCTGACTCCTAACGAGCAGTACTTC. This chain connects TRBV2 to TRBJ2-7; a weak D match, TRBD1 (5 bases). The CDR3 runs to 16 residues. The germline gives CDR1 SNHLY, CDR2 FYNNEI. Between the trimmed V and J ends, which lost 6 bases and 5 bases, there was a span of 23 bases.

V is TRBV5-3 and J is TRBJ1-2; D possibly corresponds to TRBD1 (5 bases). TRBV5-3 is an ORF, with its function uncertain. V gave up 1 base and J gave up 2 bases, with 12 bases separating them. The CDR3 totals 15 residues. CDR3 nucleotide sequence: TGTGCCAGAAGCTTGAAGGTGCGGGGGAACTATGGCTACACCTTC. Its translation: CARSLKVRGNYGYTF.

The chain couples TRBV5-1 to TRBJ1-6; 9 bases line up with TRBD1. Trimming took 4 bases from V and 8 from J; bases not matched to a gene: 4. The CDR3 contains 14 residues. Germline V gene sequence: CDR1 SGHRS, CDR2 YFSETQ. The DNA of the CDR3 is TGCGCCAGCAGCCAGGGACAGGGTCATTCACCCCTCCACTTT. This codes for CASSQGQGHSPLHF.

The chain combines TRBV29-1 with TRBJ2-1, with D unclear. V was pared by 3 bases and J by 3 bases, with 15 bases between. The CDR3 length is 15 residues. CDR1 and CDR2 (germline): SQVTM, ANQGSEA. The CDR3 sequence is CSVEELAQFYNEQFF. The CDR3 region has the DNA TGCAGCGTTGAGGAGTTAGCTCAATTCTACAATGAGCAGTTCTTC.

This clone has only one observation. CDR3 in amino acids: CASSLAGGKRTEKLFF. The CDR3 nucleotides are TGTGCCAGCAGCTTGGCAGGGGGCAAAAGAACCGAAAAACTGTTTTTT. V and J are TRBV11-2 and TRBJ1-4, with 8 nucleotides matching TRBD1. This CDR3 has 16 amino acids. Germline CDR1 is SGHAT and CDR2 is FQNNGV. V shed 3 bases, J shed 8 bases, and the junction held 11 bases outside the gene matches.

The chain combines TRBV6-6 with TRBJ1-2; 7 bases align to TRBD1. The CDR3 has 13 residues. From germline, CDR1 is MNHNY and CDR2 SVGAGI (reference sequence). Trimming at V came to 4 bases and at J to 4 bases, leaving 3 bases not matched to a gene. The CDR3 DNA follows: TGTGCCAGCAGTTTGGGACAGACCTATGGCTACACCTTC. The encoded protein is CASSLGQTYGYTF.

V usage is TRBV4-3 and J usage is TRBJ2-3; a weak D match, TRBD2 (5 bases). V lost 0 bases and J 5 bases, leaving 9 bases between the germline ends. This CDR3 spans 14 amino acids. Germline V gives CDR1 LGHNA, CDR2 YSLEER. The CDR3 region is CASSQDHEGDTQYF. CDR3 DNA: TGCGCCAGCAGCCAAGATCACGAGGGAGATACGCAGTATTTT.

J is TRBJ2-3 and V is TRBV5-8; D is possibly TRBD2 (6 bases). The ends were cut back, 0 bases at V and 6 bases at J, with 17 bases in the middle. Germline CDR1 is SGHTS and CDR2 is YDEGEE. The length of the CDR3 is 16 residues. CDR3 coding DNA: TGTGCCAGCAGCTTGGAGCTGTCGGCGGGAACGGATACGCAGTATTTT. Translated: CASSLELSAGTDTQYF. The full variable domain, its missing parts supplied by reference TRBV5-8 and TRBJ2-3, is EAGVTQSPTHLIKTRGQQATLRCSPISGHTSVYWYQQALGLGLQFLLWYDEGEERNRGNFPPRFSGRQFPNYSSELNVNALELEDSALYLCASSLELSAGTDTQYFGPGTRLTVL.

The sample holds one count of this clone. The chain has TRBV6-2 or TRBV6-3 and TRBJ1-1; D is unresolved. This CDR3 region has 15 residues. With 0 bases removed from V and 1 base from J, the gap between germline ends came to 9 bases. Germline CDR1 and CDR2: MNHEY and SVGEGT. CDR3 region: CASSYSRKRNTEAFF. The CDR3, as DNA: TGTGCCAGCAGTTACTCGAGAAAACGGAACACTGAAGCTTTCTTT.

The V call is TRBV7-2, the J call TRBJ1-2; possibly TRBD1 for D (6 bases). There are 12 residues in the CDR3. Trimming left V 6 bases short and J 7 bases short, with 12 bases between. Germline V gene lookup returns CDR1 SGHTA and CDR2 FQGNSA. The CDR3 nucleotides are TGTGCCAGCAGTTTCACAGGGTTTGGCTACACCTTC. Its protein is CASSFTGFGYTF. The full variable domain, with the rest looked up from reference TRBV7-2 and TRBJ1-2, is GAGVSQSPSNKVTEKGKDVELRCDPISGHTALYWYRQSLGQGLEFLIYFQGNSAPDKSGLPSDRFSAERTGGSVSTLTIQRTQQEDSAVYLCASSFTGFGYTFGSGTRLTVV.